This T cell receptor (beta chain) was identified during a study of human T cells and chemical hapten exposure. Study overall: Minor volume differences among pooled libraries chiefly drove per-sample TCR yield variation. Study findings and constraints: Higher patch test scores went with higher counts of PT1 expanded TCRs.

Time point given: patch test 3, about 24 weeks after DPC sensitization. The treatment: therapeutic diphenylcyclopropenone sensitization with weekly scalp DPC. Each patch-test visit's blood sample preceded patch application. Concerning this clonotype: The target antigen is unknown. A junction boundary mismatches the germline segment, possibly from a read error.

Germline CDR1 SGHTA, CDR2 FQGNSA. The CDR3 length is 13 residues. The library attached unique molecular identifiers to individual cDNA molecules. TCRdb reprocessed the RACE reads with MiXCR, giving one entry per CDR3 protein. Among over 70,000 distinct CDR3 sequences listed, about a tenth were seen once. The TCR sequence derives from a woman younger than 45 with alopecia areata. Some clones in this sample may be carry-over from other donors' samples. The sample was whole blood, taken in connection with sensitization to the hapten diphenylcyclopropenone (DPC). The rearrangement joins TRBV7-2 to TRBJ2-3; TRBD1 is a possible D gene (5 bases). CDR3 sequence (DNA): TGTGCCAGCAGCCAGACGGACACAGGTACGCAGTATTTT. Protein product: CASSQTDTGTQYF.